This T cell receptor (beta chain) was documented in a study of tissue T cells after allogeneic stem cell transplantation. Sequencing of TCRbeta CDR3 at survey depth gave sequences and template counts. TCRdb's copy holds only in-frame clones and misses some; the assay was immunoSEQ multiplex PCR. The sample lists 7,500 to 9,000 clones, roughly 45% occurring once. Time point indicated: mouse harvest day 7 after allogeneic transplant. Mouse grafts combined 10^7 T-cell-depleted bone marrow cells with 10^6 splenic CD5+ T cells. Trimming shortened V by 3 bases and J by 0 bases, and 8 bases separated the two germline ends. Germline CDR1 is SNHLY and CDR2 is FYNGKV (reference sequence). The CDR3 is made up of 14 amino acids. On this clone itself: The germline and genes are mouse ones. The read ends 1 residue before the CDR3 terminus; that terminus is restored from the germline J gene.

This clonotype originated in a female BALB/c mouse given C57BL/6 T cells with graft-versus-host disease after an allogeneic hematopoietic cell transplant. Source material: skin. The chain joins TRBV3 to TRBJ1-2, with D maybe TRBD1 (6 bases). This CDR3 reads CASSLRTANSDYTF. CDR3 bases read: TGTGCCAGCAGCTTGAGGACAGCAAACTCCGACTACACC. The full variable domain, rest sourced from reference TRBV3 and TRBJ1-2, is GPKVLQIPSHQIIDMGQMVTLNCDPVSNHLYFYWYKQILGQQMEFLVNFYNGKVMEKSKLFKDQFSVERPDGSYFTLKIQPTALEDSAVYFCASSLRTANSDYTFGSGTRLLVI.